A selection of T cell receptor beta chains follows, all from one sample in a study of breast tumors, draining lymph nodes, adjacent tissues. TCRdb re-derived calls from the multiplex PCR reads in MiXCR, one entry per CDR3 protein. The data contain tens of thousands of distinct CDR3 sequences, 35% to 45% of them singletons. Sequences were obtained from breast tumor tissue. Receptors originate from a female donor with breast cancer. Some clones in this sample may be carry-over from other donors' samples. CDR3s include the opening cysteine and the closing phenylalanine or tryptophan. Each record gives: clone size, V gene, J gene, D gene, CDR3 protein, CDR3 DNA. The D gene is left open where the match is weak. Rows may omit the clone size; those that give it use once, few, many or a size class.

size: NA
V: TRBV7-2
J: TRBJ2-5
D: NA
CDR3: CASSLGIRETQYF
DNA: TGTGCCAGCAGCTTAGGGATTCGGGAGACCCAGTACTTC

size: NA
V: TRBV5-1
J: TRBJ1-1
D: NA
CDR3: CASSLVLGTEAFF
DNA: TGCGCCAGCAGCTTGGTTTTGGGAACTGAAGCTTTCTTT

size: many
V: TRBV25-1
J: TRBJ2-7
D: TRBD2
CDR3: CASSEGGRNEQYF
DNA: TGTGCCAGCAGTGAGGGCGGGAGGAACGAGCAGTACTTC

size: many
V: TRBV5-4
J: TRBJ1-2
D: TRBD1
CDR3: CASSLGGDRGDYGYTF
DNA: TGTGCCAGCAGCTTGGGAGGGGACAGGGGTGACTATGGCTACACCTTC

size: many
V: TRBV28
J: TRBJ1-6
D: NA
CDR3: CASSLMDSPLHF
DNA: TGTGCCAGCAGTTTAATGGATTCACCCCTCCACTTT

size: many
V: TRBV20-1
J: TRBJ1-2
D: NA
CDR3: CSARDRVEYGYTF
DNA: TGCAGTGCTAGAGACAGGGTAGAATATGGCTACACCTTC

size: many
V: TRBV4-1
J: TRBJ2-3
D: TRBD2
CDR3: CASSQVTSGRDTQYF
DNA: TGCGCCAGCAGCCAAGTCACTAGCGGCCGTGATACGCAGTATTTT

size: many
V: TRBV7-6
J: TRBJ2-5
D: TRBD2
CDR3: CASSPGLAGAAETQYF
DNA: TGTGCCAGCAGCCCCGGACTAGCGGGAGCGGCAGAGACCCAGTACTTC

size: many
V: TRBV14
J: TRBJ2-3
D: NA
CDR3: CASSHLSGAGLRDTQYF
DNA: TGTGCCAGCAGCCACCTATCGGGGGCAGGGCTAAGAGATACGCAGTATTTT

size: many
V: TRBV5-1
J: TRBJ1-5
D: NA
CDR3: CASSLPPGPPYSNQPQHF
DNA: TGCGCCAGCAGCTTGCCGCCGGGGCCTCCTTATAGCAATCAGCCCCAGCATTTT

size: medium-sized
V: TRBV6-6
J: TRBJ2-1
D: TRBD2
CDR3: CASSYYRLAGVEQFF
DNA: TGTGCCAGCAGTTACTACCGACTAGCGGGCGTTGAGCAGTTCTTC

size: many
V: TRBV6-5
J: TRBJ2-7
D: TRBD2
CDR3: CASSSWTSAPPRQYF
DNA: TGTGCCAGCAGTTCGTGGACTAGCGCACCACCGAGGCAGTACTTC

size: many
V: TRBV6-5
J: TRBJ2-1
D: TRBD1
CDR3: CASKRQGTSSYNEQFF
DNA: TGTGCCAGCAAACGACAGGGGACAAGCTCCTACAATGAGCAGTTCTTC

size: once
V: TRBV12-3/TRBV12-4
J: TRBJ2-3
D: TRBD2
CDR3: CASSPASGRDTQYF
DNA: TGTGCCAGCAGTCCCGCTAGCGGGAGAGATACGCAGTATTTT

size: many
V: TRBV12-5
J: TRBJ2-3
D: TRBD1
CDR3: CASGLDSTGADTQYF
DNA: TGTGCTAGTGGTTTGGACTCTACAGGGGCAGATACGCAGTATTTT

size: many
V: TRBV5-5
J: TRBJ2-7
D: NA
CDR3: CASSLQLRGVWNEQYF
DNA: TGTGCCAGCAGCTTGCAACTACGAGGGGTATGGAACGAGCAGTACTTC

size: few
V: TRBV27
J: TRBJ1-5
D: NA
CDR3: CASSPRQGNQPQHF
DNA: TGTGCCAGCAGTCCCCGACAGGGCAATCAGCCCCAGCATTTT

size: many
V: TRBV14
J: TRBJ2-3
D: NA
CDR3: CASSPEAGDTQYF
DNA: TGTGCCAGCAGCCCGGAGGCGGGGGATACGCAGTATTTT

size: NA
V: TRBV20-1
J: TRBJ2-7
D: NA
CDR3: CSASGPGRYEQYF
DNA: TGCAGTGCTAGTGGGCCGGGAAGATACGAGCAGTACTTC

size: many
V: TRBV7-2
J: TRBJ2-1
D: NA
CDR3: CASSLGGGSYNEQFF
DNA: TGTGCCAGCAGCTTAGGAGGGGGTTCCTACAATGAGCAGTTCTTC

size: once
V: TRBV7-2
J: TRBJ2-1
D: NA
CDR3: CASSRDFNEQFF
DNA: TGTGCCAGCAGCAGGGACTTCAATGAGCAGTTCTTC

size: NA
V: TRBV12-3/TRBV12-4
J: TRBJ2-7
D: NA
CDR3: CASTKDRGYYEQYF
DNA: TGTGCCAGCACCAAGGACCGGGGATACTACGAGCAGTACTTC

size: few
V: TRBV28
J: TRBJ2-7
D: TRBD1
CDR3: CASNGQGGSYEQYF
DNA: TGTGCCAGCAATGGACAGGGGGGTTCCTACGAGCAGTACTTC

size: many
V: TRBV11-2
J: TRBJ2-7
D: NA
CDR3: CASSLAGISSYEQYF
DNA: TGTGCCAGCAGCTTAGCGGGTATTAGCTCCTACGAGCAGTACTTC

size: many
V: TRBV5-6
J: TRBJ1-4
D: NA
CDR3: CASSLYGTNEKLFF
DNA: TGTGCCAGCAGCTTGTACGGAACTAATGAAAAACTGTTTTTT

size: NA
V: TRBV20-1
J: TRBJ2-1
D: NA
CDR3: CSARQLDEQSF
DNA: TGCAGTGCTAGACAGCTCGATGAGCAGTCCTTC

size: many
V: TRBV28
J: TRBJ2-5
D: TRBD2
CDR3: CASSSLTGGLETQYF
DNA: TGTGCCAGCAGTTCCTTGACGGGGGGGTTGGAGACCCAGTACTTC

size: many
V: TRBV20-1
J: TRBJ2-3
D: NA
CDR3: CSARDMSTDTQYF
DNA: TGCAGTGCTAGAGATATGTCGACGGATACGCAGTATTTT

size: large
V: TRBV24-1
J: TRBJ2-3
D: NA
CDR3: CATSDSGDTQYF
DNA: TGTGCCACCAGTGATTCGGGAGATACGCAGTATTTT

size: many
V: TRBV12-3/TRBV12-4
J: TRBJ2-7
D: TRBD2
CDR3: CASSQGLAGEGQYF
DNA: TGTGCCAGCAGTCAGGGACTAGCGGGAGAGGGGCAGTACTTC

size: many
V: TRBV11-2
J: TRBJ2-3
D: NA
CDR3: CASSLGLPTDTQYF
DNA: TGTGCCAGCAGCTTGGGGTTGCCCACAGATACGCAGTATTTT

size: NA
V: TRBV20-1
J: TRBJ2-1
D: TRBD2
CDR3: CSATLAGGYEQFF
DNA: TGCAGTGCCACACTAGCGGGAGGCTATGAGCAGTTCTTC

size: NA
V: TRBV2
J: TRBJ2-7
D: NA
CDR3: CASSRLVLYEQYF
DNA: TGTGCCAGCAGTCGACTAGTACTATACGAGCAGTACTTC

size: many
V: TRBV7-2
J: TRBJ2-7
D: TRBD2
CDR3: CASSLVAGGFEQYF
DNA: TGTGCCAGCAGCTTAGTAGCGGGAGGTTTCGAGCAGTACTTC

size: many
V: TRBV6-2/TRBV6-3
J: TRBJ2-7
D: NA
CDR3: CASSYSQVGQYF
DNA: TGTGCCAGCAGTTACTCGCAGGTCGGGCAGTACTTC

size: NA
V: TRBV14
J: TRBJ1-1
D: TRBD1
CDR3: CASSQGRQGALNRAFF
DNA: TGTGCCAGCAGCCAAGGAAGACAGGGGGCTCTGAACAGGGCTTTCTTT

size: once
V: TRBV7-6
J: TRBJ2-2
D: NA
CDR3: CASALGYTGELFF
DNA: TGTGCCAGCGCCCTTGGGTACACCGGGGAGCTGTTTTTT

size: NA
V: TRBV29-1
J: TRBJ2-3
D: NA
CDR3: CSVAKPGPVSTDTQYF
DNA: TGCAGCGTCGCAAAGCCGGGGCCAGTTAGCACAGATACGCAGTATTTT

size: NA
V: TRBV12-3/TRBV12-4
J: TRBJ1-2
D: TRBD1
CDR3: CASSGGFRDSNYGYTF
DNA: TGTGCCAGCAGTGGGGGCTTCCGGGACAGTAACTATGGCTACACCTTC

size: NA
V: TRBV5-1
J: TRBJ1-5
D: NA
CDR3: CASSPMGDSNQPQHF
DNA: TGCGCCAGCAGCCCCATGGGGGATAGCAATCAGCCCCAGCATTTT

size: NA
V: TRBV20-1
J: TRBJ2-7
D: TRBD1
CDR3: CSANSGQGSYEQYF
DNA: TGCAGTGCTAATTCGGGACAGGGAAGTTACGAGCAGTACTTC

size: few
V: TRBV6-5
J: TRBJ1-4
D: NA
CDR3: CASSFRLGRPNEKLFF
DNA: TGTGCCAGCAGTTTCCGCCTAGGGAGGCCTAATGAAAAACTGTTTTTT

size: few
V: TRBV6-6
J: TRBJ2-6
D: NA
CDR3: CASSYVEGFRGANVLTF
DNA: TGTGCCAGCAGTTATGTCGAAGGGTTTCGTGGGGCCAACGTCCTGACTTTC

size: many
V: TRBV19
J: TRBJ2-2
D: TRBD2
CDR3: CASETAGETGELFF
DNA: TGTGCCAGTGAGACAGCGGGAGAGACCGGGGAGCTGTTTTTT

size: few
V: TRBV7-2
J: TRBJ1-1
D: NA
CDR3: CASSRGGTGNTEAFF
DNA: TGTGCCAGCAGCCGGGGTGGAACCGGGAACACTGAAGCTTTCTTT

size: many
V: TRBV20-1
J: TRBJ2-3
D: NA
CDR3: CSAPRTGGADTQYF
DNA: TGCAGTGCCCCTAGGACTGGAGGGGCAGATACGCAGTATTTT

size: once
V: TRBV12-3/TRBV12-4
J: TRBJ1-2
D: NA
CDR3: CASSLADYGYTF
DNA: TGTGCCAGCAGTTTAGCGGATTATGGCTACACCTTC

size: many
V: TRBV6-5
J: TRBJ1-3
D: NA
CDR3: CASSIGSSGNTIYF
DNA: TGTGCCAGCAGCATAGGGTCCTCTGGAAACACCATATATTTT

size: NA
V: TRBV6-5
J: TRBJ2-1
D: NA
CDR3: CASSYYLRAPLRPYEQFF
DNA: TGTGCCAGCAGTTACTATCTGAGGGCCCCTCTGCGGCCCTATGAGCAGTTCTTC

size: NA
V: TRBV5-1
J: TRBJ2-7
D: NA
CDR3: CASSEKSEQYF
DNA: TGCGCCAGCAGCGAAAAGTCCGAGCAGTACTTC

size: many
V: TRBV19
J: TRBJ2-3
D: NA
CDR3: CASSIGREADTQYF
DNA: TGTGCCAGTAGTATAGGCCGGGAAGCAGATACGCAGTATTTT